This TCR beta chain was found in a study of vaccination and CD4 T cells after COVID-19. Study as a whole: Subjects got two shots of BNT162b2 or mRNA-1273 vaccine. Controls had a CEFX pool, an HIV-1 Nef pool, or no peptide added. The study, taken as a whole, reports: Only relatively few convalescent patients were studied, and early post-infection timepoints were not analyzed.

The CDR3 is made up of 15 amino acids. The V gene's germline CDR1 is ENHRY and CDR2 SYGVKD. After removal of 0 bases from V and 0 bases from J, the junction contained 2 bases not matched to a gene. As regards this clonotype: Its target is unknown.

Once obtained from cultured CD4+ T cells, the DNA was sequenced using the Oncomine TCR Beta short-read assay. TCRdb itself ran the PCR reads through MiXCR, one entry per CDR3 protein. This table holds 20,000 to 25,000 distinct CDR3 sequences, 35% to 45% found once. Documented time point: late sampling 161 to 241 days after vaccination in a few convalescent patients. Noted treatment: roughly 11-day PBMC culture with coronavirus spike peptide pools or control peptides (ViraFEST assay). ViraFEST stimulated the growth of antigen-specific T cells using peptide pools and subsequently profiled their TCRs by sequencing.

This TCR was recovered from a human donor who had recovered from COVID-19. The chain couples TRBV10-3 to TRBJ2-7, with TRBD2 matching 7 bases. Material: CD4+ T cells from blood, cultured in vitro, obtained about 7 months after SARS-CoV-2 vaccination. The CDR3 nucleotides are TGTGCCATCAGTGAGTCTGGCGGGAGCTCCTACGAGCAGTACTTC. Amino acids: CAISESGGSSYEQYF.